The rows below give T cell receptor beta chains drawn from one sample of a study of shared clonotypes between healthy human individuals. TCRdb keeps only in-frame clones here, not all; method: immunoSEQ multiplex PCR. Altogether 2 million to 2.5 million clones are present, approximately 95% being singletons, with the ten largest covering approximately 0.13%. Specimen: naive CD4+ T cells sorted from blood. Every receptor here comes from a man aged 18 to 30 in good health. Each CDR3 is given without its conserved first and last residue. D genes are given only for firm matches.

j_gene: TRBJ1-4; v_gene: TRBV4-2; d_gene: .; CDR3aa: ASSQDWDATNEKLF
j_gene: TRBJ1-1; v_gene: TRBV29-1; d_gene: TRBD1; CDR3aa: SVRGHRQGAEAF
j_gene: TRBJ2-3; v_gene: TRBV7-6; d_gene: .; CDR3aa: ASSSTSSYTDTQY
j_gene: TRBJ1-3; v_gene: TRBV9; d_gene: .; CDR3aa: ASSVEAGTSGNTIY
j_gene: TRBJ2-2; v_gene: TRBV21-1; d_gene: .; CDR3aa: ASRRPQNTGELF
j_gene: TRBJ2-7; v_gene: TRBV30; d_gene: .; CDR3aa: AWRLAYEQY
j_gene: TRBJ2-3; v_gene: TRBV28; d_gene: .; CDR3aa: AEGGVGTDTQY
j_gene: TRBJ1-2; v_gene: TRBV2; d_gene: TRBD1; CDR3aa: ASTKRTGGQEIYGYT
j_gene: TRBJ2-6; v_gene: TRBV28; d_gene: .; CDR3aa: ASSGNLRGDSGANVLT
j_gene: TRBJ2-2; v_gene: TRBV7-6; d_gene: TRBD2; CDR3aa: ASSKLAGGNTGELF
j_gene: TRBJ2-3; v_gene: TRBV5-4; d_gene: .; CDR3aa: ASSSLSLSGDTQY
j_gene: TRBJ2-7; v_gene: TRBV27; d_gene: TRBD2; CDR3aa: ASSTLAGGLSGEQY